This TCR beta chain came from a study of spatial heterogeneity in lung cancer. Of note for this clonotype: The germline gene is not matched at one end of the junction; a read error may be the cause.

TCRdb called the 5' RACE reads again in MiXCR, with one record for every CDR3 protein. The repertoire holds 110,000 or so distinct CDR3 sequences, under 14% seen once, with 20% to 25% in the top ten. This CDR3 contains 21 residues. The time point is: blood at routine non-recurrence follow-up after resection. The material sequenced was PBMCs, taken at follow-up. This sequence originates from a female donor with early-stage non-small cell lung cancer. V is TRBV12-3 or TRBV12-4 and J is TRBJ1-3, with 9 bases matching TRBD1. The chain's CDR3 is CASSLSVLFLSTGGPGSTIYF. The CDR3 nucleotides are TGTGCCAGCAGTTTATCCGTCCTCTTTTTATCGACAGGGGGACCTGGAAGCACCATATATTTT.